The 28 T cell receptor beta chains presented below share a single source sample, sequenced in a study of blood T cell repertoires in COVID-19. Measured with immunoSEQ multiplex PCR; TCRdb has only the in-frame clones, and not every one. In the table there are 69,000 or so clones, 90% of which are singletons. The material sequenced was peripheral blood. The receptors come from a man aged 45-65 years with acute or convalescent COVID-19.

Here the CDR3 reads CASSSFPLGPLTGGAYEQYF. CDR3 coding DNA: TGTGCCAGCAGCTCGTTTCCACTCGGCCCCCTTACGGGGGGCGCCTACGAGCAGTACTTC. The gene calls are TRBV7-6 and TRBJ2-5, with D perhaps TRBD2 (7 bases). The J call could be wrong; TRBJ2-7 is a better fit for the DNA end. CDR1 is SGHVS and CDR2 is FNYEAQ in the germline V gene. The CDR3 runs to 20 residues.

The chain recombines TRBV6-4 with TRBJ1-2, with a weak D call TRBD1 (5 bases). V lost 7 bases and J lost 4, with 13 bases in between. Germline V gene sequence: CDR1 MRHNA, CDR2 SNTAGT. This CDR3 has 13 amino acids. CDR3 residues: CASTRGRPYGYTF. The CDR3, as DNA: TGTGCCAGCACTCGGGGGAGACCCTATGGCTACACCTTC.

This clone was seen just once. This chain links TRBV9 with TRBJ2-7; 7 bases match TRBD2. Unmatched junction bases numbered 17, after V lost 4 bases and J lost 7 bases. The CDR3 is 16 amino acids. Germline lookup yields CDR1 SGDLS and CDR2 YYNGEE. The CDR3 DNA reads TGTGCCAGCAGCCCCGGGGCCGGGACTACGGTACGGGAGCAGTACTTC. Its protein is CASSPGAGTTVREQYF.

The rearrangement links TRBV27 to TRBJ2-1; 9 nucleotides align to TRBD1. CDR1 is MNHEY and CDR2 is SMNVEV in the germline V gene (reference sequence). V lost 3 bases and J lost 6; bases outside the gene matches: 12. The length of the CDR3 is 17 residues. Here the CDR3 DNA reads TGTGCCAGCAGTTTCATAACCGGGACAGGGTTGGGCAATGAGCAGTTCTTC. Its translation is CASSFITGTGLGNEQFF.

This chain uses TRBV2 with TRBJ2-3; 8 bases agree with TRBD2. Germline CDR1 and CDR2: SNHLY and FYNNEI. The CDR3 totals 15 residues. With 6 bases clipped from V and 2 bases from J, the junction kept 7 bases outside the gene matches. The CDR3 reads CASSRGGANTDTQYF. The CDR3 region has the DNA TGTGCCAGCAGCCGGGGGGGAGCGAACACAGATACGCAGTATTTT.

This clone was detected once. The chain carries TRBV24-1 and TRBJ2-5, with unresolved D. Trimming left V 4 bases short and J 2 bases short, with 13 bases between. CDR1 and CDR2 (germline): KGHDR, SFDVKD. The CDR3 has 15 amino acids. In DNA, the CDR3 is TGTGCCACCAGTGACTCGACGACAAGTCAAGAGACCCAGTACTTC. Protein: CATSDSTTSQETQYF.

V and J are TRBV5-4 and TRBJ2-7; the match to TRBD1 covers 7 bases. Germline assignment: CDR1 SGHNT and CDR2 YYREEE (reference sequence). The CDR3 extends over 13 amino acids. V lost 2 bases to trimming and J lost 5 bases; unmatched junction nucleotides: 4. CDR3 in DNA: TGTGCCAGCAGCTTACAGGGGACCCACGAGCAGTACTTC. It encodes CASSLQGTHEQYF.

CDR3 sequence reads: CASSLGVAGAGGYNEQFF. The CDR3, as DNA: TGTGCCAGCAGCTTAGGAGTCGCCGGGGCGGGAGGGTACAATGAGCAGTTCTTC. J is TRBJ2-1 and V is TRBV7-6; 9 bases fit TRBD2. The V segment lost 1 base and the J segment 4 bases; nucleotides outside the gene matches: 11. The length of the CDR3 is 18 residues. Germline V gene sequence: CDR1 SGHVS, CDR2 FNYEAQ.

This chain connects TRBV6-5 to TRBJ1-5, with 10 bases identical to TRBD1. The V segment lost 6 bases and the J segment 6 bases; nucleotides outside the gene matches: 2. Germline lookup yields CDR1 MNHEY and CDR2 SVGAGI. The CDR3 is 13 residues long. The DNA for the CDR3 is TGTGCCAGCAGATGGACAGGGGGTCAGCCCCAGCATTTT. Amino acid sequence: CASRWTGGQPQHF.

This clone was seen a handful of times. The CDR3 loop reads CSASSGSSYNEQFF. The CDR3 nucleotides read TGCAGTGCTAGTAGCGGGAGCTCCTACAATGAGCAGTTCTTC. The genes are TRBV20-1 and TRBJ2-1; 9 nucleotides match TRBD2. This CDR3 is 14 amino acids long. V dropped 3 bases and J dropped 0; count of bases not matched to a gene: 0. Looked up from germline, CDR1 is DFQATT and CDR2 is SNEGSKA (reference sequence).

The chain uses TRBV7-8 and TRBJ2-2, with 9 bases lining up with TRBD1. Germline CDR1 SGHVS, CDR2 FQNEAQ. The CDR3 covers 17 residues. V gave up 2 bases and J gave up 7 bases; unmatched junction bases: 11. The CDR3 loop reads CASSLQAGQGNGGELFF. The CDR3 DNA sequence: TGTGCCAGCAGCTTACAAGCGGGACAGGGAAACGGCGGGGAGCTGTTTTTT.

The chain joins TRBV19 to TRBJ1-1, with TRBD1 matching 8 bases. Germline V gene data show CDR1 as LNHDA and CDR2 as SQIVND (reference sequence). The CDR3 is made up of 14 amino acids. V shed 7 bases, J shed 4 bases, and the junction held 8 bases outside the gene matches. CDR3 residues: CASTRDRTITEAFF. CDR3 coding DNA: TGTGCCAGTACTAGGGACAGGACAATCACTGAAGCTTTCTTT.

The chain recombines TRBV29-1 with TRBJ2-3; 7 bases are a match to TRBD1. Germline trimming cut 6 bases from V and 0 bases from J; bases unmatched to any gene: 9. This CDR3 has 15 residues. Germline lookup yields CDR1 SQVTM and CDR2 ANQGSEA. The CDR3, as DNA: TGCAGCGTAAGGGGGACAGCAGCTAGCACAGATACGCAGTATTTT. Protein product: CSVRGTAASTDTQYF.

This clone was counted between two and nine times. The chain uses TRBV19 and TRBJ1-2; the D is unclear. The V end lost 4 bases, the J end lost 3 bases, and 15 bases lay between the germline ends. Germline assignment: CDR1 LNHDA and CDR2 SQIVND (reference sequence). This CDR3 is built from 15 residues. CDR3 region: CASSTRVRRDYGYTF. The CDR3 region has the DNA TGTGCCAGTAGTACCCGGGTGCGTCGGGACTATGGCTACACCTTC.

The rearrangement uses TRBV24-1 and TRBJ2-3, with 11 bases matching TRBD2. This CDR3 comprises 18 residues. Looked up from germline, CDR1 is KGHDR and CDR2 is SFDVKD. The V and J ends lost 9 bases and 1 base, in that order; junction bases with no gene match: 14. The CDR3 loop is CATGTTSGKGNGTDTQYF. In nucleotides, the CDR3 is TGTGCCACCGGTACGACTAGCGGGAAAGGGAATGGCACAGATACGCAGTATTTT.

The CDR3 sequence: CASSLGSGKWETQYF. The CDR3 nucleotides are TGTGCCAGCAGCTTAGGTAGCGGGAAGTGGGAGACCCAGTACTTC. The chain employs TRBV5-8 and TRBJ2-5, with TRBD2 matching 8 bases. The V and J ends lost 2 bases and 5 bases, in that order; junction bases with no gene match: 8. CDR3 length equals 15 residues. Per the germline V gene, CDR1 is SGHTS and CDR2 is YDEGEE.

The chain joins TRBV29-1 to TRBJ2-7, with unresolved D. From germline, CDR1 is SQVTM and CDR2 ANQGSEA. The CDR3 is made up of 9 amino acids. The V and J ends lost 5 bases and 6 bases respectively, with 5 bases between them. The CDR3 sequence is CSVFGEQYF. The CDR3, as DNA: TGCAGCGTTTTCGGCGAGCAGTACTTC.

The V call is TRBV10-2, the J call TRBJ2-2; D uncertain. The CDR3 runs 14 residues. Per the germline V gene, CDR1 is WSHSY and CDR2 is SAAADI. V lost 7 bases and J 1 base, leaving 10 bases between the germline ends. The CDR3 protein is CASKETGNTGELFF. The CDR3 nucleotides read TGCGCCAGCAAGGAGACTGGGAACACCGGGGAGCTGTTTTTT.

The chain carries TRBV20-1 and TRBJ2-7; 7 nucleotides line up with TRBD2. This CDR3 contains 11 residues. Losses at the gene ends were 6 bases for V and 7 bases for J; bases not matched to a gene: 6. Germline CDR1 reads DFQATT; CDR2 reads SNEGSKA (reference sequence). This CDR3 is CSAYGRREQYF. CDR3 in DNA: TGCAGTGCCTACGGGAGGAGAGAGCAGTACTTC.

The CDR3 nucleotides are TGTGCCAGCAGTTCTCCGGGACAGGGTTGGTCACCCCTCCACTTT. Translating it yields CASSSPGQGWSPLHF. The chain is built from TRBV28 and TRBJ1-6; 9 nucleotides agree with TRBD1. Per the germline V gene, CDR1 is MDHEN and CDR2 is SYDVKM. The V segment lost 4 bases and the J segment 10 bases; nucleotides outside the gene matches: 8. The CDR3 spans 15 residues.

The sample holds one count of this clone. V gene TRBV4-3 combines with J gene TRBJ2-3; D call uncertain. The CDR3 totals 17 residues. CDR1 and CDR2 (germline): LGHNA, YSLEER. Trimming shortened V by 4 bases and J by 2 bases, and 19 bases separated the two germline ends. In DNA, the CDR3 is TGCGCCAGCAGCCTCCACGGAGACGGATTCACCACAGATACGCAGTATTTT. The encoded protein is CASSLHGDGFTTDTQYF.

V is TRBV5-4 and J is TRBJ2-7; D uncertain. The CDR3 extends over 15 amino acids. Germline V gene lookup returns CDR1 SGHNT and CDR2 YYREEE (reference sequence). Trimming left V 4 bases short and J 0 bases short, with 14 bases between. For the CDR3, the DNA is TGTGCCAGCAGCCACAGATGGAACAGCTCCTACGAGCAGTACTTC. Translation gives CASSHRWNSSYEQYF.

This clone was observed once. The CDR3 loop reads CASSPKRGTEAFF. In DNA form, the CDR3 reads TGTGCCAGCAGCCCCAAAAGGGGCACTGAAGCTTTCTTT. The chain uses TRBV7-2 and TRBJ1-1, with TRBD1 as a possible D gene (5 bases). There are 13 residues in the CDR3. Germline V gene data show CDR1 as SGHTA and CDR2 as FQGNSA. V was clipped by 5 bases and J by 4 bases, with 11 bases between them.

The chain is built from TRBV11-3 and TRBJ2-2; D is ambiguous. Germline V gene data show CDR1 as SGHNT and CDR2 as YENEEA. CDR3 length equals 14 residues. Trimming removed 1 base from V and 6 bases from J, with 9 bases in between. CDR3 DNA sequence: TGTGCCAGCAGCTTAGCGGTTTCTGCCGGGGAGCTGTTTTTT. Translating gives CASSLAVSAGELFF.

The V call is TRBV25-1, the J call TRBJ2-7, with TRBD2 matching over 8 bases. The CDR3 covers 14 residues. The trim removed 8 bases at V and 2 bases at J, leaving 8 bases unmatched. Germline CDR1 and CDR2: MGHDK and SYGVNS. CDR3 sequence reads: CASERGRNPYEQYF. In nucleotides, the CDR3 is TGTGCCAGCGAGCGGGGGCGGAACCCCTACGAGCAGTACTTC.

This sequence joins TRBV5-5 and TRBJ1-4; no clear D. The germline V gene encodes CDR1 SGHKS and CDR2 YYEKEE (reference sequence). Trimming removed 4 bases at V and 8 bases at J, with 27 bases between. There are 18 residues in the CDR3. CDR3 sequence reads: CASSPLGRTSLESEKLFF. The CDR3 nucleotides read TGTGCCAGCAGCCCCCTGGGGAGGACGTCACTGGAATCGGAAAAACTGTTTTTT.

V usage is TRBV12-3 or TRBV12-4 and J usage is TRBJ1-1, with TRBD1 identical over 7 bases. The CDR3 has 13 amino acids. V shed 4 bases, J shed 1 base, and the junction held 0 bases outside the gene matches. CDR3 nucleotides: TGTGCCAGCAGTTGGGACAGGAACACTGAAGCTTTCTTT. As protein: CASSWDRNTEAFF.

This chain uses TRBV5-1 with TRBJ2-5; perhaps TRBD2 as D (6 bases). Trimming removed 0 bases from V and 6 bases from J, with 15 bases in between. The CDR3 is 15 amino acids. Germline CDR1 and CDR2: SGHRS and YFSETQ. This chain's CDR3 is CASSLDGSPGKTQYF. The CDR3 DNA follows: TGCGCCAGCAGCTTGGACGGGAGCCCCGGGAAGACCCAGTACTTC.